This entry lists 29 T cell receptor beta chains sequenced from one sample in a study of T cells after posttransplantation cyclophosphamide. The protocol was immunoSEQ multiplex PCR, while the TCRdb copy is restricted to in-frame clones and leaves out a portion. The sample gives approximately 20,000 clones, approximately 90% of which show up once; about 1.8% is in the top ten. Methotrexate plus calcineurin inhibitor accompanied controls' myeloablative marrow transplants; sampling was 1 year later. The source was PBMCs, collected about 350 days after allogeneic stem cell transplant with calcineurin inhibitor and methotrexate. These TCRs come from a female patient younger than 45 who received an allogeneic stem cell transplant from an unrelated donor, was CMV-positive, and had acute and chronic GVHD. Some T cells may trace back to the graft donor.

The table lists this clone with a few counts. The chain links TRBV5-6 to TRBJ1-1, with D uncertain. Trimming took 4 bases from V and 7 from J, leaving 8 bases between them. This CDR3 has 11 amino acids. Germline CDR1 is SGHDT and CDR2 is YYEEEE. CDR3 in DNA: TGTGCCAGCAGCGCGGTTGATGAAGCTTTCTTT. This codes for CASSAVDEAFF.

This chain links TRBV18 with TRBJ1-4, with 9 bases aligning to TRBD1. Germline-derived CDR1 and CDR2 are KGHSH and LQKENI. CDR3 size: 15 residues. The V gene end was trimmed by 1 base and the J gene end by 8 bases; junction bases not matched to a gene: 5. The CDR3: CASSPQQGAKEKLFF. Here the CDR3 DNA reads TGTGCCAGCTCACCACAACAGGGGGCGAAGGAAAAACTGTTTTTT.

The chain is built from TRBV4-1 and TRBJ2-7, with 9 bases lining up with TRBD2. Unmatched junction bases numbered 7, after V lost 5 bases and J lost 2 bases. The V gene's germline CDR1 is MGHRA and CDR2 YSYEKL. The CDR3 contains 15 residues. CDR3 in DNA: TGCGCCAGCAGCACGTTGCTAGCGGGGCCCTACGAGCAGTACTTC. It translates to CASSTLLAGPYEQYF.

This rearrangement joins TRBV7-2 to TRBJ2-3; 7 bases map to TRBD2. The germline CDR1 and CDR2 sequences are SGHTA and FQGNSA. The CDR3 is made up of 16 amino acids. Trimming removed 4 bases from V and 8 bases from J; junction bases left unmatched: 15. The CDR3 protein is CASSSNRDYFHPTQYF. The CDR3 coding sequence is TGTGCCAGCAGCTCTAACCGGGACTACTTTCACCCTACGCAGTATTTT.

V gene TRBV11-2 combines with J gene TRBJ2-7; 9 bases are shared with TRBD2. The V and J ends lost 5 bases and 3 bases, in that order; junction bases with no gene match: 2. The CDR3 sequence is 13 residues long. Germline CDR1 reads SGHAT; CDR2 reads FQNNGV. The CDR3 loop reads CASSLAGSYEQYV. DNA of the CDR3: TGTGCCAGCAGCCTAGCGGGGAGCTACGAGCAGTACGTC.

The V and J genes are TRBV7-2 and TRBJ2-7; TRBD1 agrees at 8 bases. Germline trimming cut 5 bases from V and 4 bases from J; bases unmatched to any gene: 7. CDR1 and CDR2 (germline): SGHTA, FQGNSA. CDR3 size: 14 residues. The DNA of the CDR3 is TGTGCCAGCAGCGCCCGACAGGGGTGGTACGAGCAGTACGTC. As protein: CASSARQGWYEQYV.

The V call is TRBV10-3, the J call TRBJ2-1; 14 bases line up with TRBD2. Germline values: CDR1 ENHRY, CDR2 SYGVKD. After removal of 6 bases from V and 7 bases from J, the junction contained 5 bases not matched to a gene. The CDR3 extends over 15 amino acids. CDR3 residues: CAISSTSGRGNEQFF. In nucleotides, the CDR3 is TGTGCCATCAGCTCGACTAGCGGGAGGGGGAATGAGCAGTTCTTC.

This clone appeared a few times. The chain employs TRBV4-1 and TRBJ2-7; 9 bases match TRBD1. Germline V CDR1 and CDR2: MGHRA, YSYEKL. The ends lost 3 bases at V and 3 bases at J; junction bases unmatched: 6. The CDR3 length is 15 residues. CDR3 region: CASSQTGTGFYEQYF. CDR3 bases: TGCGCCAGCAGCCAGACCGGGACAGGGTTCTACGAGCAGTACTTC.

The genes are TRBV27 and TRBJ2-7; D gene uncertain. The CDR3 loop spans 14 amino acids. In germline, CDR1 is MNHEY, CDR2 SMNVEV (reference sequence). V shed 6 bases and J shed 0 bases, with 12 bases lying between them. The CDR3 protein is CASRPAYSSYEQYF. The CDR3, as DNA: TGTGCCAGCAGACCCGCCTACAGCTCCTACGAGCAGTACTTC.

The V and J genes are TRBV25-1 and TRBJ2-5, with TRBD1 matching over 10 bases. Per germline, CDR1 MGHDK and CDR2 SYGVNS. The CDR3 is 13 residues long. After removal of 7 bases from V and 5 bases from J, the junction contained 4 bases not matched to a gene. The CDR3 DNA is TGTGCCAGCAAGGGACAGGGGCTGGAGACCCAGTACTTC. Translating it yields CASKGQGLETQYF.

The rearrangement uses TRBV18 and TRBJ2-2; D unresolved. With 1 base removed from V and 6 bases from J, the gap between germline ends came to 6 bases. Per germline, CDR1 KGHSH and CDR2 LQKENI. CDR3 length: 13 residues. The CDR3 DNA is TGTGCCAGCTCACCACGGAGTCCCGGGGAGCTGTTTTTT. Its translation: CASSPRSPGELFF.

The chain couples TRBV7-9 to TRBJ1-1; weak D call: TRBD1 (5 bases). The CDR3 covers 16 residues. The V end was cut by 2 bases, the J end by 1 base, with 14 bases between. Per the germline V gene, CDR1 is SEHNR and CDR2 is FQNEAQ (reference sequence). CDR3 sequence (DNA): TGTGCCAGCAGCTTATCCCCGATGACAGAGAACACTGAAGCTTTCTTT. It yields the protein CASSLSPMTENTEAFF.

V usage is TRBV7-2 and J usage is TRBJ2-5; perhaps TRBD1 as D (5 bases). This CDR3 comprises 11 residues. The V and J ends lost 5 bases and 9 bases respectively, with 10 bases between them. Germline V gene data show CDR1 as SGHTA and CDR2 as FQGNSA. CDR3 region: CASSPKGSQYF. The CDR3 DNA reads TGTGCCAGCAGCCCTAAGGGGTCCCAGTACTTC.

V gene TRBV6-6 combines with J gene TRBJ2-1; 7 nucleotides agree with TRBD1. V shed 0 bases, J shed 7 bases, and the junction held 3 bases outside the gene matches. Germline-derived CDR1 and CDR2 are MNHNY and SVGAGI (reference sequence). The length of the CDR3 is 14 residues. The CDR3 loop is CASSYSTGRNEQFF. The CDR3 DNA reads TGTGCCAGCAGTTACTCGACAGGGAGAAATGAGCAGTTCTTC.

V gene TRBV18 combines with J gene TRBJ1-2; 7 bases agree with TRBD1. Losses at the gene ends were 3 bases for V and 6 bases for J; bases not matched to a gene: 4. CDR1 and CDR2 from the germline V gene are KGHSH and LQKENI. The CDR3 sequence is 13 residues long. CDR3 nucleotide sequence: TGTGCCAGCTCACCGGGACAGTTAGATGGCTACACCTTC. Its translation: CASSPGQLDGYTF.

This sequence joins TRBV30 and TRBJ2-5; 7 bases match TRBD2. J gave up 9 bases and V 0 bases, and 13 bases lay outside the gene matches. Germline CDR1 is GTSNPN and CDR2 is SVGIG (reference sequence). The CDR3 consists of 15 residues. In nucleotides, the CDR3 is TGTGCCTGGAGTGTACTGGGGATGGGGGGGGTTGCCCAGTACTTC. It specifies CAWSVLGMGGVAQYF.

The V gene is TRBV9, the J gene TRBJ2-3; no firm D call. This CDR3 comprises 15 residues. The V end lost 0 bases, the J end lost 1 base, and 9 bases lay between the germline ends. The germline CDR1 and CDR2 sequences are SGDLS and YYNGEE. The CDR3 sequence: CASSVDGQGTDTQYF. Written as DNA, the CDR3 is TGTGCCAGCAGCGTAGATGGTCAGGGCACAGATACGCAGTATTTT. The whole variable domain, remainder taken from reference TRBV9 and TRBJ2-3, is DSGVTQTPKHLITATGQRVTLRCSPRSGDLSVYWYQQSLDQGLQFLIQYYNGEERAKGNILERFSAQQFPDLHSELNLSSLELGDSALYFCASSVDGQGTDTQYFGPGTRLTVL.

The V and J genes are TRBV9 and TRBJ1-6, with 8 bases fitting TRBD1. With 2 bases clipped from V and 6 bases from J, the junction kept 7 bases outside the gene matches. The CDR3 is 16 amino acids. The germline CDR1 and CDR2 sequences are SGDLS and YYNGEE. CDR3 coding DNA: TGTGCCAGCAGCGTTAATCAGGGGGCCGGTAATTCACCCCTCCACTTT. This codes for CASSVNQGAGNSPLHF.

The genes are TRBV9 and TRBJ2-1; weak D call: TRBD2 (5 bases). The CDR3 has 13 residues. V shed 0 bases and J shed 8 bases, with 9 bases lying between them. The germline CDR1 and CDR2 sequences are SGDLS and YYNGEE. CDR3: CASSVEPGDEQFF. The CDR3 DNA follows: TGTGCCAGCAGCGTAGAACCCGGGGATGAGCAGTTCTTC.

This chain uses TRBV15 with TRBJ2-3, with 9 bases identical to TRBD2. The germline gives CDR1 LNHNV, CDR2 YYDKDF (reference sequence). There are 15 residues in the CDR3. The V and J ends lost 1 base and 10 bases, in that order; junction bases with no gene match: 9. The CDR3 sequence: CATSRAAGGPEPQYF. The CDR3 region has the DNA TGTGCCACCAGCAGAGCGGCGGGAGGGCCGGAACCGCAGTATTTT.

The J gene is TRBJ1-1, the V gene TRBV11-2, with D perhaps matching TRBD1 (5 bases). V gave up 5 bases and J gave up 4 bases, with 11 bases separating them. The CDR3 length is 13 residues. Germline CDR1 and CDR2: SGHAT and FQNNGV. The CDR3 is CASSTQGGTEAFF. The CDR3 DNA reads TGTGCCAGCAGCACGCAGGGTGGCACTGAAGCTTTCTTT.

The rearrangement links TRBV5-6 to TRBJ2-7; D is unresolved. Germline CDR1 is SGHDT and CDR2 is YYEEEE. V lost 3 bases and J lost 7, with 8 bases in between. This CDR3 is built from 11 residues. DNA of the CDR3: TGTGCCAGCAGCTACCCCGGGGAGCAGTACGTC. It codes for CASSYPGEQYV.

V gene TRBV5-1 combines with J gene TRBJ2-1, with D perhaps matching TRBD2 (6 bases). The CDR3 contains 13 residues. Per the germline V gene, CDR1 is SGHRS and CDR2 is YFSETQ. The V gene lost 4 bases and the J gene lost 9 bases, with 14 bases spanning the gap. The CDR3 sequence: CASSPGLRGEQFF. Written as DNA, the CDR3 is TGCGCCAGCAGCCCGGGACTCCGCGGTGAGCAGTTCTTC.

The CDR3, as DNA: TGTGCCAGCAGCTTACAGCGGGAGGGCAAGTACAATGAGCAGTTCTTC. Protein sequence: CASSLQREGKYNEQFF. This chain links TRBV7-9 with TRBJ2-1; 10 bases align to TRBD2. V trimming: 2 bases; J trimming: 4 bases; junction bases outside the gene matches: 5. Per the germline V gene, CDR1 is SEHNR and CDR2 is FQNEAQ (reference sequence). This CDR3 has 16 residues.

This clone was observed a few times. The chain links TRBV19 to TRBJ2-7, with 7 bases that match TRBD2. V lost 4 bases and J lost 3; bases outside the gene matches: 3. CDR3 length: 13 amino acids. Per germline, CDR1 LNHDA and CDR2 SQIVND (reference sequence). The CDR3 is CASSNAGVYEQYF. As DNA, the CDR3 is TGTGCCAGTAGTAATGCGGGAGTCTACGAGCAGTACTTC.

The gene calls are TRBV2 and TRBJ2-1, with D possibly being TRBD1 (6 bases). Germline CDR1 SNHLY, CDR2 FYNNEI. The V end was cut by 6 bases, the J end by 0 bases, with 12 bases between. The CDR3 has 15 residues. This CDR3 reads CASRLDRSSYNEQFF. DNA for the CDR3: TGTGCCAGCAGGTTAGACAGGAGCTCCTACAATGAGCAGTTCTTC.

This clone was picked up a small number of times. The chain has TRBV6-6 and TRBJ2-7; TRBD1 aligns across 8 bases. Germline V gene data show CDR1 as MNHNY and CDR2 as SVGAGI (reference sequence). J was trimmed by 4 bases and V by 6 bases; bases with no gene match: 8. The CDR3 is 14 amino acids. The CDR3 nucleotides are TGTGCCAGCAGCTTTGGGACAGGAAAGTACGAGCAGTACTTC. It codes for CASSFGTGKYEQYF.

The chain uses TRBV9 and TRBJ1-1; possible D gene TRBD1, 6 bases. Germline V gene lookup returns CDR1 SGDLS and CDR2 YYNGEE. The CDR3 length is 14 residues. Trimming stripped 2 bases from V and 4 bases from J, with 12 bases between. CDR3 coding DNA: TGTGCCAGCAGCGTGGGGGGGCGGGTCACTGAAGCTTTCTTT. Its translation is CASSVGGRVTEAFF.

The CDR3: CASNPGGGLPPYGYTF. The CDR3 DNA sequence: TGTGCCAGCAACCCTGGGGGGGGATTGCCCCCCTATGGCTACACCTTC. The V gene is TRBV7-9, the J gene TRBJ1-2; a possible D gene is TRBD1 (5 bases). The CDR3 length is 16 residues. V was cut by 7 bases and J by 4 bases, with 22 bases left in between. CDR1 is SEHNR and CDR2 is FQNEAQ in the germline V gene (reference sequence).